A selection of T cell receptor beta chains follows, all from one sample in a study of shared clonotypes between healthy human individuals. The repertoire was sequenced with immunoSEQ multiplex PCR; TCRdb's copy has only in-frame clones and lacks some. The sample lists about 2.3 million clones; 80% to 95% were seen once. Sequenced input: naive CD4+ T cells from PBMCs. The receptor source for this set is a man aged 18 to 29 in good health. Some clones in this sample may be carry-over from other donors' samples. The CDR3 runs from the conserved cysteine through the conserved F or W. The D gene is left open where the match is weak. Clone size, where shown, is once, few, many, or a class for clones that have expanded.

length,V,J,D,size,CDR3,DNA
13,TRBV11-2,TRBJ2-1,.,.,CASSSRVHNEQFF,TGTGCCAGCAGTAGTAGGGTTCACAATGAGCAGTTCTTC
13,TRBV6-1,TRBJ1-1,TRBD1,once,CASSDRGTGKAFF,TGTGCCAGCAGTGATAGGGGGACAGGGAAAGCTTTCTTT
15,TRBV28,TRBJ2-1,TRBD2,once,CASSSLAEPRDEQFF,TGTGCCAGCAGTTCCCTAGCGGAACCTCGAGATGAGCAGTTCTTC
17,TRBV30,TRBJ2-2,TRBD2,once,CAWSGVAGGYSTGELFF,TGTGCCTGGAGTGGCGTAGCGGGAGGGTATAGCACCGGGGAGCTGTTTTTT
14,TRBV28,TRBJ1-2,.,.,CASSPVPGSYGYTF,TGTGCCAGCAGTCCTGTGCCAGGGTCCTATGGCTACACCTTC
13,TRBV19,TRBJ1-2,.,.,CASLEAWNYGYTF,TGTGCCAGCCTTGAGGCGTGGAACTATGGCTACACCTTC
17,TRBV4-2,TRBJ2-5,TRBD2,.,CASSQVSSGRAGETQYF,TGTGCCAGCAGCCAAGTCTCTAGCGGGAGGGCGGGGGAGACCCAGTACTTC
14,TRBV9,TRBJ1-4,.,.,CASSPQSSWEKLFF,TGTGCCAGCAGCCCCCAAAGCTCATGGGAAAAACTGTTTTTT
14,TRBV15,TRBJ2-3,.,once,CATSRGRTDDTQYF,TGTGCCACCAGCAGAGGCAGGACGGATGATACGCAGTATTTT
16,TRBV2,TRBJ2-7,.,.,CASSARGRESENEQYF,TGTGCCAGCAGTGCAAGGGGGCGGGAGTCAGAAAACGAGCAGTACTTC
15,TRBV7-9,TRBJ2-5,TRBD2,.,CASSSSTSGRETQYF,TGTGCCAGCAGCTCGTCGACTAGCGGGAGAGAGACCCAGTACTTC
14,TRBV5-4,TRBJ1-2,.,.,CASRPGTSIYGYTF,TGTGCCAGCAGACCCGGGACCTCGATCTATGGCTACACCTTC
13,TRBV2,TRBJ2-3,.,.,CASNYQGTDTQYF,TGTGCCAGCAATTACCAGGGCACAGATACGCAGTATTTT
13,TRBV28,TRBJ1-2,.,.,CASRTGPYYGYTF,TGTGCCAGCAGGACAGGTCCCTACTATGGCTACACCTTC
13,TRBV29-1,TRBJ1-1,.,.,CSVGGSLSPEAFF,TGCAGCGTTGGTGGCAGTCTATCCCCTGAAGCTTTCTTT
11,TRBV6-4,TRBJ2-7,.,.,CASSDSLEQYF,TGTGCCAGCAGTGACTCGCTCGAGCAGTACTTC
14,TRBV9,TRBJ2-7,.,.,CASSPHREPYEQYF,TGTGCCAGCAGCCCGCACCGGGAACCCTACGAGCAGTACTTC
18,TRBV25-1,TRBJ1-6,.,.,CASSESPQLLSYNSPLHF,TGTGCCAGCAGTGAATCCCCACAACTCCTCTCCTATAATTCACCCCTCCACTTT
15,TRBV29-1,TRBJ1-2,.,.,CSVEYTGQQQGGYTF,TGCAGCGTTGAATATACGGGACAACAACAGGGAGGCTACACCTTC
16,TRBV25-1,TRBJ2-5,.,.,CASSEGGTGVGETQYF,TGTGCCAGCAGTGAAGGTGGAACGGGAGTGGGTGAGACCCAGTACTTC
13,TRBV7-2,TRBJ2-7,TRBD1,.,CASSLVTGNEQYF,TGTGCCAGCAGCTTAGTGACAGGGAACGAGCAGTACTTC
12,TRBV29-1,TRBJ2-3,.,.,CSVGPQGDTQYF,TGCAGCGTTGGCCCACAGGGAGATACGCAGTATTTT
16,TRBV15,TRBJ2-7,TRBD2,.,CATSRELAGGSDEQYF,TGTGCCACCAGCAGAGAGCTAGCGGGAGGATCTGACGAGCAGTACTTC
13,TRBV6-5,TRBJ2-1,.,once,CASSYSRANEQFF,TGTGCCAGCAGTTACTCGAGGGCGAATGAGCAGTTCTTC
16,TRBV4-3,TRBJ2-7,.,.,CASSQDLRMAVGEQYF,TGCGCCAGCAGCCAAGATCTTCGGATGGCCGTCGGGGAGCAGTACTTC
11,TRBV2,TRBJ2-1,.,.,CASSAAGEQFF,TGTGCCAGCAGTGCGGCCGGGGAGCAGTTCTTC
18,TRBV28,TRBJ2-2,TRBD2,.,CATEKAGVLTRGTGELFF,TGTGCCACCGAAAAAGCGGGAGTCCTCACCCGGGGTACCGGGGAGCTGTTTTTT
14,TRBV28,TRBJ2-7,.,.,CASNIGGTTIEQYF,TGTGCCAGCAATATCGGGGGAACTACGATCGAGCAGTACTTC
13,TRBV18,TRBJ1-2,.,.,CASSPPGRTGYTF,TGTGCCAGCTCACCACCTGGCAGAACTGGCTACACCTTC
13,TRBV30,TRBJ2-1,.,.,CAWTPGSYNEQFF,TGTGCCTGGACGCCCGGGAGCTACAATGAGCAGTTCTTC
13,TRBV7-2,TRBJ1-1,.,once,CASSLLGVTEAFF,TGTGCCAGCAGCCTTCTGGGGGTGACTGAAGCTTTCTTT
16,TRBV9,TRBJ2-2,TRBD2,.,CASSGGLAGVTGELFF,TGTGCCAGCAGCGGGGGACTAGCGGGAGTGACCGGGGAGCTGTTTTTT
14,TRBV29-1,TRBJ2-7,.,.,CSARGGQGGYEQYF,TGCAGCGCCCGGGGCGGGCAGGGTGGCTACGAGCAGTACTTC
14,TRBV7-3,TRBJ1-2,TRBD1,.,CASSFDRDMTGYTF,TGTGCCAGCAGCTTCGACAGGGACATGACCGGCTACACCTTC
14,TRBV19,TRBJ1-2,.,.,CASSIPHAGYGYTF,TGTGCCAGTAGTATTCCCCATGCGGGCTATGGCTACACCTTC
15,TRBV6-5,TRBJ2-7,TRBD1,.,CASSYGTGAPYEQYF,TGTGCCAGCAGTTACGGTACAGGGGCCCCCTACGAGCAGTACTTC
14,TRBV30,TRBJ2-3,.,.,CAWRTVAVTGTQYF,TGTGCCTGGAGGACGGTAGCGGTCACGGGTACGCAGTATTTT
12,TRBV28,TRBJ1-1,.,once,CASLRLWAEAFF,TGTGCCAGCCTCCGACTTTGGGCTGAAGCTTTCTTT
16,TRBV18,TRBJ1-1,TRBD1,few,CASSPRQGGMNTEAFF,TGTGCCAGCTCGCCTCGACAGGGAGGCATGAACACTGAAGCTTTCTTT
16,TRBV6-6,TRBJ2-7,.,.,CASSYRQGTSSYEQYF,TGTGCCAGCAGTTACAGGCAGGGGACATCCTCCTACGAGCAGTACTTC
14,TRBV11-2,TRBJ2-2,.,.,CASSSVKDTGELFF,TGTGCCAGCAGCTCCGTTAAGGACACCGGGGAGCTGTTTTTT
13,TRBV11-2,TRBJ1-1,.,.,CASSLGTNTEAFF,TGTGCCAGCAGCTTAGGCACTAACACTGAAGCTTTCTTT
14,TRBV18,TRBJ2-7,TRBD1,.,CASARDSRNYEQYF,TGTGCCAGCGCTCGGGACAGTCGGAACTACGAGCAGTACTTC
14,TRBV7-3,TRBJ1-1,.,.,CASSLTGSNTEAFF,TGTGCCAGCAGCTTGACAGGTTCCAACACTGAAGCTTTCTTT
14,TRBV10-2,TRBJ2-5,TRBD2,.,CASFTSGGGQTQYF,TGCGCCAGTTTTACTAGCGGGGGTGGCCAGACCCAGTACTTC
14,TRBV2,TRBJ1-5,.,.,CASSDQGSNQPQHF,TGTGCCAGCAGTGATCAGGGTAGCAATCAGCCCCAGCATTTT
14,TRBV29-1,TRBJ2-5,.,.,CSVGRGGAMETQYF,TGCAGCGTTGGAAGGGGAGGAGCGATGGAGACCCAGTACTTC
16,TRBV7-2,TRBJ1-3,.,.,CASSLPRLQSGNTIYF,TGTGCCAGCAGCTTACCCCGGTTACAGTCTGGAAACACCATATATTTT
16,TRBV28,TRBJ2-3,TRBD1,.,CASRRGQGAFSDTQYF,TGTGCCAGCAGGAGAGGACAGGGGGCATTTTCAGATACGCAGTATTTT
14,TRBV25-1,TRBJ1-4,TRBD1,.,CASRLTGGNEKLFF,TGTGCCAGCAGGTTGACAGGGGGTAATGAAAAACTGTTTTTT
13,TRBV14,TRBJ1-1,.,.,CASSQQGGTEAFF,TGTGCCAGCAGCCAACAGGGTGGCACTGAAGCTTTCTTT
14,TRBV5-4,TRBJ1-1,.,once,CASSLPQLNTEAFF,TGTGCCAGCAGCTTACCTCAACTGAACACTGAAGCTTTCTTT
14,TRBV11-2,TRBJ2-7,.,.,CASSLATATYEQYF,TGTGCCAGCAGCTTAGCTACAGCTACCTACGAGCAGTACTTC
18,TRBV14,TRBJ2-2,TRBD2,.,CASSPINSGTRNTGELFF,TGTGCCAGCAGCCCCATTAACAGCGGGACGAGGAACACCGGGGAGCTGTTTTTT
16,TRBV4-3,TRBJ2-7,TRBD1,.,CASSQDAGQGASEQYF,TGCGCCAGCAGCCAAGATGCAGGACAGGGGGCCTCCGAGCAGTACTTC
14,TRBV5-5,TRBJ1-2,.,.,CASSPTVDSYGYTF,TGTGCCAGCAGCCCGACCGTGGATAGCTATGGCTACACCTTC
17,TRBV19,TRBJ2-6,TRBD2,.,CASTVAGAPSGANVLTF,TGTGCGAGTACGGTAGCGGGGGCCCCCTCTGGGGCCAACGTCCTGACTTTC
11,TRBV7-2,TRBJ1-1,.,.,CASSPLTEAFF,TGTGCCAGCAGCCCTCTCACTGAAGCTTTCTTT
18,TRBV27,TRBJ2-7,TRBD2,.,CASSLWSSGLFSSYEQYF,TGTGCCAGCAGTTTATGGTCTAGCGGGTTATTCAGCTCCTACGAGCAGTACTTC